Below are 15 T cell receptor beta chains sequenced from a single sample in a study of regulatory T cells in long-lasting Graves disease. This sample's time point: newly diagnosed GD, antithyroid drugs for less than 3 months. Following extraction of RNA from PBMCs, that RNA was used to make the TCR library. Library construction for TCR beta used iRepertoire HTBI primers and Arm-PCR of CDR3 regions. TCRdb re-analysed the multiplex PCR reads in MiXCR, keeping a single row per CDR3 protein. The repertoire holds 400,000 to 550,000 distinct CDR3 sequences, with more than 12% as singletons. This sample was also put to use in a study of T cells in Graves' hyperthyroidism and ophthalmopathy.

The input for sequencing was peripheral blood mononuclear cells (PBMCs), taken at new diagnosis, from a patient treated with antithyroid drugs. The receptors were gathered from a woman in her thirties with Graves disease.

This clonotype appeared many times. The J gene is TRBJ2-1, the V gene TRBV20-1; 11 positions match TRBD2. The CDR3 extends over 16 amino acids. J gave up 0 bases and V 4 bases, and 5 bases lay outside the gene matches. Looked up from germline, CDR1 is DFQATT and CDR2 is SNEGSKA (reference sequence). The CDR3 DNA reads TGCAGTGCTATAAGACTAGCGGGGAACTCCTACAATGAGCAGTTCTTC. This translates into CSAIRLAGNSYNEQFF.

This chain joins TRBV29-1 and TRBJ2-5; D is unclear. The CDR3 is 14 amino acids. The germline CDR1 and CDR2 sequences are SQVTM and ANQGSEA. Between the trimmed V and J ends, which lost 4 bases and 1 base, there was a span of 13 bases. The CDR3 nucleotides are TGCAGCGTTGTTCCCCTTAAGGCCCAAGAGACCCAGTACTTC. Translation: CSVVPLKAQETQYF.

This clonotype was counted ten times or more. The chain is built from TRBV12-3 or TRBV12-4 and TRBJ1-5; TRBD1 matches at 12 bases. The CDR3 is 17 amino acids. J was trimmed by 1 base and V by 2 bases; bases with no gene match: 3. The CDR3 sequence is CASSLRDRGLSNQPQHF. In DNA, the CDR3 is TGTGCCAGCAGTTTACGGGACAGGGGGCTCAGCAATCAGCCCCAGCATTTT.

The V gene is TRBV12-3 or TRBV12-4, the J gene TRBJ1-1, with 7 positions matching TRBD1. The CDR3 runs to 16 residues. J was trimmed by 6 bases and V by 5 bases; bases with no gene match: 15. The CDR3 reads CASSETLTGPGSEAFF. CDR3 in DNA: TGTGCCAGCAGTGAAACCTTGACAGGGCCGGGCTCTGAAGCTTTCTTT.

Ten or more counts support this clonotype. The chain recombines TRBV27 with TRBJ2-3; D ambiguous. CDR3 size: 18 residues. V lost 6 bases and J lost 2, with 24 bases in between. Germline V gives CDR1 MNHEY, CDR2 SMNVEV (reference sequence). The CDR3 loop is CASSDPPMRRRATDTQYF. The CDR3 bases are TGTGCCAGCAGCGATCCCCCGATGCGACGGAGAGCCACAGATACGCAGTATTTT.

V gene TRBV6-1 combines with J gene TRBJ1-3; maybe TRBD1 (6 bases). This CDR3 contains 17 residues. Germline lookup yields CDR1 MNHNS and CDR2 SASEGT. V lost 5 bases to trimming and J lost 0 bases, with 17 bases between them. Here the CDR3 DNA reads TGTGCCAGCAGTCCAATCCAGCGACAGGACTCTGGAAACACCATATATTTT. This gives the protein CASSPIQRQDSGNTIYF.

This clonotype was seen more than once but under ten times. CDR3 nucleotides: TGTGCCAGCAGCGAGAGGGGGCGCTACGAGCAGTACTTC. Translated, it gives CASSERGRYEQYF. The genes are TRBV13 and TRBJ2-7; 7 bases agree with TRBD1. With V trimmed by 5 bases and J by 3 bases, 4 bases remained unmatched. There are 13 residues in the CDR3. Germline V gives CDR1 PRHDT, CDR2 FYEKMQ (reference sequence).

This clonotype was seen a handful of times. The CDR3, as DNA: TGTGCGGGAAGAAGGGAAGCGGACTATGGCTACACCTTC. Its protein product is CAGRREADYGYTF. The V gene is TRBV15, the J gene TRBJ1-2; D uncertain. The CDR3 sequence is 13 residues long. Per germline, CDR1 LNHNV and CDR2 YYDKDF (reference sequence).

Remarks on this clonotype: This may arise from a read error, as a much more abundant clone is one base away. The chain joins TRBV12-5 to TRBJ2-7; 7 positions match TRBD2. The germline V gene has CDR1 LGHNT and CDR2 FRNRAP. The CDR3 consists of 17 residues. With 0 bases clipped from V and 7 bases from J, the junction kept 15 bases outside the gene matches. The DNA of the CDR3 is TGTGCTAGTGGTTTGGTGGGAGTTGGGCTAGCGGACGATGAGCAGTACTTC. Its protein is CASGLVGVGLADDEQYF.

This clonotype was detected only a few times. The chain joins TRBV29-1 to TRBJ2-1; D is perhaps TRBD2 (6 bases). V dropped 7 bases and J dropped 5 bases, with 12 bases sitting between them. The CDR3 has 12 amino acids. Germline-derived CDR1 and CDR2 are SQVTM and ANQGSEA. The CDR3 nucleotides are TGCAGCGCACGCGGGGCCGACAATGAGCAGTTCTTC. Protein product: CSARGADNEQFF.

This clonotype showed up many times. V is TRBV9 and J is TRBJ2-3; TRBD2 is a possible D gene (6 bases). The CDR3 is 16 residues long. From germline, CDR1 is SGDLS and CDR2 YYNGEE. V lost 5 bases, J lost 0 bases, and 16 bases lay in between. CDR3 bases: TGTGCCAGCAGTCCAGCGGGCGTAGCTAGCACAGATACGCAGTATTTT. Amino acid sequence: CASSPAGVASTDTQYF. The whole variable domain, remainder taken from reference TRBV9 and TRBJ2-3, is DSGVTQTPKHLITATGQRVTLRCSPRSGDLSVYWYQQSLDQGLQFLIQYYNGEERAKGNILERFSAQQFPDLHSELNLSSLELGDSALYFCASSPAGVASTDTQYFGPGTRLTVL.

This clonotype was picked up many times. V gene TRBV6-1 combines with J gene TRBJ1-5; D is perhaps TRBD1 (6 bases). The CDR3 has 14 amino acids. CDR1 is MNHNS and CDR2 is SASEGT in the germline V gene. V lost 6 bases to trimming and J lost 4 bases, with 13 bases between them. CDR3 in amino acids: CASSNGGTNQPQHF. As DNA, the CDR3 is TGTGCCAGCAGCAACGGGGGGACAAATCAGCCCCAGCATTTT.

This clonotype showed up many times. The chain links TRBV5-1 to TRBJ2-3; 13 bases match TRBD2. CDR3 length equals 16 residues. V shed 0 bases, J shed 4 bases, and the junction held 2 bases outside the gene matches. In germline, CDR1 is SGHRS, CDR2 YFSETQ. The CDR3 DNA follows: TGCGCCAGCAGCTTGGCGACTAGCGGGAGGTCAGATACGCAGTATTTT. It is translated as CASSLATSGRSDTQYF.

There are many counts of this clonotype. CDR3 sequence reads: CASSSRTAQSSYNEQFF. The CDR3 bases are TGTGCCAGCAGCTCCCGGACAGCCCAAAGCTCCTACAATGAGCAGTTCTTC. The chain has TRBV7-3 and TRBJ2-1; possible D gene TRBD1, 6 bases. The CDR3 spans 17 residues. Germline V CDR1 and CDR2: SGHTA, FQGTGA. Deletions cut 4 bases from V and 0 bases from J, with 16 bases between.

This clonotype was counted at least ten times. The V call is TRBV29-1, the J call TRBJ1-5; 10 nucleotides agree with TRBD1. Germline V CDR1 and CDR2: SQVTM, ANQGSEA. V was pared by 5 bases and J by 3 bases, with 4 bases of the junction left unmatched. There are 14 residues in the CDR3. The CDR3 DNA reads TGCAGCGTTTCTGGACAGGGGGACAATCAGCCCCAGCATTTT. This translates into CSVSGQGDNQPQHF.